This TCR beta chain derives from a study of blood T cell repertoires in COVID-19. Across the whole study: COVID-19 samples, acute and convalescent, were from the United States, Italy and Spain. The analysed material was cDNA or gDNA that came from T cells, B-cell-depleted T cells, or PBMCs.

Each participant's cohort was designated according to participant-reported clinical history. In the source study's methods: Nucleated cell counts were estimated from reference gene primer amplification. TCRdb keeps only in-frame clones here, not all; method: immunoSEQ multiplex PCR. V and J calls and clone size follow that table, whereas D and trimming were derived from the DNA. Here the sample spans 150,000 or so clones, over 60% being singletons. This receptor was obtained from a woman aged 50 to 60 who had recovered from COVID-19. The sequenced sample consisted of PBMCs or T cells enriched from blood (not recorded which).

CDR3 bases: TGTGCCTGGAGTCGAAGGCGGCAAGAGACCCAGTACTTC. It is translated as CAWSRRRQETQYF. This chain joins TRBV30 and TRBJ2-5; D is uncertain. This CDR3 is 13 amino acids long. V was cut by 2 bases and J by 2 bases, with 9 bases left in between. Germline CDR1 and CDR2: GTSNPN and SVGIG (reference sequence). Full variable domain (missing parts from reference TRBV30 and TRBJ2-5): SQTIHQWPATLVQPVGSPLSLECTVEGTSNPNLYWYRQAAGRGLQLLFYSVGIGQISSEVPQNLSASRPQDRQFILSSKKLLLSDSGFYLCAWSRRRQETQYFGPGTRLLVL.